This T cell receptor (beta chain) emerged from a study of STAT5B mutations in CD4+ large granular lymphocyte leukemia (dated 2022 in TCRdb). About the full investigation: Among healthy controls, the CDR3 'QG' motif was associated with a particular HLA allele. The study compared the TCRbeta repertoires of patients with CD4+ T-cell large granular lymphocyte leukemia against those of healthy blood donors. Flow cytometry on FACSCanto II or FACSVerse showed that the purified fractions were more than 95% pure among lymphocytes.

For this clone: Its cognate antigen has yet to be identified. One base away there is no much larger clone; base qualities are not given.

The healthy control group was made up of around 38 blood donors, and the Finnish Red Cross blood service supplied their buffy coats. All TCR-sequenced material derived from peripheral blood: patient blood samples and healthy donor buffy coats. Ficoll-Hypaque gradient centrifugation was used to isolate peripheral blood mononuclear cells. Magnetic purification was used to isolate CD4+ cells from the buffy coats of the healthy controls. Genomic DNA was extracted with the Gentra Puregene Cell and Tissue kit and quantified on a Qubit 2.0 fluorometer. The germline V gene provides CDR1 SGHTA and CDR2 FQGNSA. V loses 7 bases of germline sequence and J loses 4 bases, and the interval between the two ends is 12 bases. From cysteine to phenylalanine, the CDR3 is 13 amino acids long. Only CDR3 DNA is held: 39 bases, read in frame from base 1. The immunoSEQ assay at survey resolution was used to sequence TCRbeta rearrangements from genomic DNA. Turning to the authors' computational methods: In the TCR sequencing data, the lowest productive clonotype frequency that could be detected was 2.59 x 10-5. Only productive TCRbeta rearrangements, meaning sequences that were complete and in-frame, were kept for the analyses. The clonality of each sample was calculated as Simpson clonality in the immunoSEQ Analyzer version 3.0. Based on frequency, clones were grouped as very rare, small, medium, large (1-20%) or hyperexpanded (>20%). Generation probabilities were estimated with OLGA 1.2.3, V-gene circos plots were made with VDJtools, specificities were looked up in VDJdb, and CDR3 motifs were identified with GLIPH. TCRdb took over this immuneACCESS table, retaining in-frame rearrangements with V and J assigned. Such tables are incomplete; in checked studies, under half of the missing clones stem from an unresolved V gene, and the remainder is unexplained. D and trimming were read from the DNA, whereas the V and J calls and clone size are those reported in that table. The sample table contains about 28,000 clones; only one count was recorded for approximately 80% of them. Approximately 6% of the sample is in the top ten clones.

Overall study results and their limits: CD4-sorted patient repertoires appeared more clonal than healthy CD4+ repertoires, and this difference persisted after removing the putative leukemic clones. Enrichment of TRBV06-family usage was observed among the top patient clones (8/27) relative to healthy controls (2/35). Main leukemic clonotypes were private to each patient, although 25% to 30% of the main leukemic clonotypes were found at low frequency in the non-leukemic repertoires of other patients. Data were not HLA-matched; higher clonality in CD4+ versus CD8+ T-LGLL could reflect the relatively small sample size.

Material: CD4+ T cells from blood buffy coats. The rearrangement joined TRBV7-2 to TRBJ2-3; the D gene is unclear. This clonotype originated in a human donor in good health. The CDR3: CASTPLGADTQYF. The DNA sequence is TGTGCCAGCACCCCTCTAGGAGCAGATACGCAGTATTTT.